The present entry profiles one TCR beta chain with its context. Its target is not known. All of the donors resided in Nashville, Tennessee, and each was a Caucasian adult. This entry is derived from a study of shared clonotypes between healthy human individuals. General study findings and limits: Sampling included only blood; tissue repertoires likely differ.

At the deep level, the assay was run. TCRdb's table, derived via immunoSEQ multiplex PCR, lists solely in-frame clones and lacks some. The sample contains 520,000 or so clones, roughly 78% of which appear only once. The sequence was collected from a woman in her thirties or forties in good health. Some clones in this sample may be carry-over from other donors' samples. The source material was PBMCs.

CDR3 loop: CASSVGINRGVADTQYF. The CDR3 DNA follows: TGTGCCAGCAGCGTAGGCATAAACAGGGGTGTAGCAGATACGCAGTATTTT. The chain has TRBV7-6 and TRBJ2-3, with 7 bases lining up with TRBD1. Germline-derived CDR1 and CDR2 are SGHVS and FNYEAQ. CDR3 size: 17 residues. V shed 5 bases, J shed 4 bases, and the junction held 15 bases outside the gene matches.